The 17 T cell receptor beta chains reported below all come from one sample, sequenced in a study of T-cell reconstitution after alpha-beta-depleted transplantation in children. A library of TCRbeta sequences, prepared with unique molecular identifiers, was generated. TCRdb called the PCR reads again in MiXCR, with one record for every CDR3 protein. The repertoire consists of about 980,000 distinct CDR3 sequences, with about 26% occurring once and the leading ten covering about 28%. The input for sequencing was PBMCs, mostly from graft donor cells, taken 360 days after TCRalphabeta/CD19-depleted stem cell transplant. The receptors originated from a boy younger than two who had a stem cell transplant for SCID, so the T cells may come from the graft donor.

V gene TRBV5-1 combines with J gene TRBJ2-1, with D maybe TRBD2 (7 bases). V was cut by 4 bases and J by 4 bases, with 18 bases left in between. The CDR3 length is 16 residues. CDR1 SGHRS and CDR2 YFSETQ come from the germline V gene. The CDR3 loop is CASSPGVGGPYNEQFF. In DNA form, the CDR3 reads TGCGCCAGCAGCCCGGGAGTGGGGGGGCCTTACAATGAGCAGTTCTTC.

The sample holds a few counts of this clonotype. The chain links TRBV29-1 to TRBJ1-1, with D possibly TRBD1 on 5 matching bases. V gave up 3 bases and J gave up 5 bases, with 7 bases separating them. CDR3 length equals 11 residues. Germline V CDR1 and CDR2: SQVTM, ANQGSEA. CDR3 in DNA: TGCAGCGTTGACGGGGGGACTGAAGCTTTCTTT. Encoded protein: CSVDGGTEAFF.

This chain links TRBV12-3 or TRBV12-4 with TRBJ1-5, with no clear D. Trimming took 7 bases from V and 6 from J, leaving 16 bases between them. CDR3 length equals 14 residues. The CDR3 DNA reads as TGTGCCAGCACCGGGGATAGTGTACGTCAGCCCCAGCATTTT. It encodes CASTGDSVRQPQHF.

This clonotype appeared a single time. The J gene is TRBJ2-2, the V gene TRBV10-3; TRBD1 agrees at 9 bases. The CDR3 length is 15 residues. The ends lost 3 bases at V and 7 bases at J; junction bases unmatched: 6. Germline loops: CDR1 ENHRY, CDR2 SYGVKD. The CDR3 nucleotides are TGTGCCATCAGTGAAGGACAGGGGAGGCACGGGGAGCTGTTTTTT. Amino acids: CAISEGQGRHGELFF.

This clonotype occurred a few times. The V and J genes are TRBV27 and TRBJ1-1; 8 positions agree with TRBD1. The length of the CDR3 is 17 residues. Germline lookup yields CDR1 MNHEY and CDR2 SMNVEV (reference sequence). Trimming at V came to 2 bases and at J to 2 bases, leaving 10 bases not matched to a gene. In DNA, the CDR3 is TGTGCCAGCAGTTTACGGCCGACGGACAGGGCCAACACTGAAGCTTTCTTT. Translation: CASSLRPTDRANTEAFF.

The gene calls are TRBV5-1 and TRBJ1-4, with D possibly TRBD1 on 5 matching bases. The CDR3 has 13 amino acids. Germline V gives CDR1 SGHRS, CDR2 YFSETQ. Trimming took off 4 bases at V and 11 bases at J, with 15 bases between the two ends. Written as DNA, the CDR3 is TGCGCCAGCAGCCGGGACGGACTGAATAAACTGTTTTTT. It encodes CASSRDGLNKLFF.

The V and J genes are TRBV3-1 and TRBJ2-1; maybe TRBD1 (5 bases). CDR1 is LGHDT and CDR2 is YNNKEL in the germline V gene (reference sequence). This CDR3 contains 13 residues. With 1 base removed from V and 12 bases from J, the gap between germline ends came to 13 bases. CDR3 bases: TGTGCCAGCAGCCAAGTCGTCAGGGTTGGGCAGTTCTTC. This codes for CASSQVVRVGQFF.

V usage is TRBV12-3 or TRBV12-4 and J usage is TRBJ2-3, with D maybe TRBD2 (7 bases). The length of the CDR3 is 16 residues. V shed 6 bases and J shed 1 base, with 17 bases lying between them. The CDR3 coding sequence is TGTGCCAGCAGCCGCGGGGGCACCAAGGGCACAGATACGCAGTATTTT. It encodes CASSRGGTKGTDTQYF.

The chain is built from TRBV6-5 and TRBJ2-7; D perhaps matches TRBD2 (5 bases). V dropped 2 bases and J dropped 4 bases, with 12 bases sitting between them. The CDR3 contains 14 residues. The germline V gene has CDR1 MNHEY and CDR2 SVGAGI. The CDR3 nucleotides read TGTGCCAGCAGTTACCGTCGGGGTATTTACGAGCAGTACTTC. Protein product: CASSYRRGIYEQYF.

Only a few counts were recorded for this clonotype. The rearrangement uses TRBV4-1 and TRBJ2-1; D tentatively fits TRBD1 or TRBD2 (5 bases each). V dropped 3 bases and J dropped 10 bases, with 19 bases sitting between them. Germline CDR1 reads MGHRA; CDR2 reads YSYEKL. The CDR3 is made up of 15 amino acids. The CDR3 DNA reads TGCGCCAGCAGCCACACCGGTCGAGGGGCAATGGAGCAGTTCTTC. As protein: CASSHTGRGAMEQFF.

This clonotype occurred a few times. The chain carries TRBV20-1 and TRBJ1-2; 7 nucleotides agree with TRBD1. V was clipped by 5 bases and J by 4 bases; unmatched bases: 4. Per the germline V gene, CDR1 is DFQATT and CDR2 is SNEGSKA (reference sequence). This CDR3 is built from 12 residues. This chain's CDR3 is CSAGGQLYGYTF. CDR3 bases: TGCAGTGCTGGGGGACAGCTCTATGGCTACACCTTC.

In this sample, this clonotype turned up a few times. This rearrangement joins TRBV12-3 or TRBV12-4 to TRBJ2-2, with 8 bases matching TRBD1. Trimming cost V 5 bases and J 0 bases; bases outside gene matches: 2. This CDR3 is built from 15 residues. The CDR3 region is CASSRTGSNTGELFF. The CDR3 coding sequence is TGTGCCAGCAGTCGGACAGGGTCGAACACCGGGGAGCTGTTTTTT.

The chain employs TRBV27 and TRBJ2-1, with D perhaps matching TRBD2 (6 bases). Germline loops: CDR1 MNHEY, CDR2 SMNVEV (reference sequence). Trimming removed 5 bases at V and 7 bases at J, with 18 bases between. This CDR3 has 15 amino acids. The CDR3 sequence is CASSLNPGTGNEQFF. The CDR3 bases are TGTGCCAGCAGTCTCAATCCCGGGACTGGGAATGAGCAGTTCTTC.

The chain has TRBV21-1 and TRBJ2-3; no DNA check was done on the table's D call, TRBD1. TRBV21-1 is assigned pseudogene status. This CDR3 is 15 amino acids long. The CDR3 DNA reads as TGTGCCAGCAGCAATTCCCCGGCGGTCACAGATACGCAGTATTTT. Its protein is CASSNSPAVTDTQYF.

The chain combines TRBV29-1 with TRBJ2-7; no clear D gene. Germline assignment: CDR1 SQVTM and CDR2 ANQGSEA. Trimming removed 7 bases at V and 0 bases at J, with 19 bases between. The CDR3 is 15 amino acids. Here the CDR3 DNA reads TGCAGCGCTTACTTCCCGACTCCGAGCTCCTACGAGCAGTACTTC. Residues: CSAYFPTPSSYEQYF.

This clonotype was recorded a few times. The chain links TRBV6-2 or TRBV6-3 to TRBJ2-5; the D gene could be TRBD1 or TRBD2 (5 bases each). Trimming removed 0 bases from V and 5 bases from J, with 10 bases in between. Germline-derived CDR1 and CDR2 are MNHEY and SVGEGT. CDR3 size: 14 residues. CDR3 nucleotide sequence: TGTGCCAGCAGTTACTCCCAGGGACGGGAGACCCAGTACTTC. Its translation: CASSYSQGRETQYF.

Many counts were recorded for this clonotype. The junction departs from the called germline gene at one end, perhaps through a read error. The CDR3 DNA sequence: TGTGCCAGCAGCTTAGGCGAGGGACAGCCCCAGCATTTT. It codes for CASSLGEGQPQHF. The chain employs TRBV12-3 or TRBV12-4 and TRBJ1-5; D unclear. The CDR3 totals 13 residues.